This T cell receptor (beta chain) was sequenced for a study of tumor-infiltrating lymphocytes in oesophageal squamous cell carcinoma. TCRdb used MiXCR to reprocess the PCR reads, holding one entry per CDR3 protein. Of over 10,000 distinct CDR3 sequences detected, around half appear once; the ten largest clones hold 28%. The V segment lost 1 base and the J segment 5 bases; nucleotides outside the gene matches: 5. CDR1 MDHEN and CDR2 SYDVKM come from the germline V gene. The CDR3 loop spans 17 amino acids. Sample: esophageal tumor tissue. This chain joins TRBV28 and TRBJ2-3, with TRBD2 matching 14 bases. This clonotype originated in a female donor with esophageal squamous cell carcinoma. The CDR3 region has the DNA TGTGCCAGCAGTTTATCCAGACTAGCGGGAGGGATAGATACGCAGTATTTT. Translating it yields CASSLSRLAGGIDTQYF.